A single sample gave rise to the 7 T cell receptor beta chains below, sequenced in a study of blood T cell repertoires in COVID-19. Sequencing was performed with immunoSEQ multiplex PCR; in TCRdb, only in-frame clones are kept and a portion is missing. The data contain 150,000 to 200,000 clones, 82% of them seen just once; the ten biggest clones take up more than 4.5%. The material sequenced was peripheral blood. These receptors originate from a woman between 25 and 40 years old with acute or convalescent COVID-19.

The V gene is TRBV14, the J gene TRBJ1-1; D gene unclear. The V and J ends lost 11 bases and 5 bases respectively, with 15 bases between them. This CDR3 has 12 amino acids. CDR1 and CDR2 from the germline V gene are SGHDN and FVKESK. This chain's CDR3 is CAGLSDKTEAFF. The CDR3 nucleotides read TGTGCCGGCTTATCTGACAAAACTGAAGCTTTCTTT.

This clone was recorded only once. The CDR3 loop reads CASSPPGGATGEKLFF. In nucleotides, the CDR3 is TGTGCCAGCAGCCCGCCTGGGGGGGCTACGGGTGAAAAACTGTTTTTT. The V and J genes are TRBV3-1 (or the pseudogene TRBV3-2) and TRBJ1-4; perhaps TRBD1 as D (6 bases). The CDR3 totals 16 residues. CDR1 is LGHDT, CDR2 YNNKEL, per germline (reference sequence). The V end lost 4 bases, the J end lost 7 bases, and 19 bases lay between the germline ends.

CDR3 region: CASSEGGTSTDTQYF. In DNA form, the CDR3 reads TGTGCCAGCAGCGAGGGGGGGACGAGCACAGATACGCAGTATTTT. V usage is TRBV9 and J usage is TRBJ2-3, with D tentatively TRBD2 (7 bases). The germline gives CDR1 SGDLS, CDR2 YYNGEE. There are 15 residues in the CDR3. The germline V and J ends were trimmed by 3 bases and 0 bases, with 11 bases remaining between them.

V and J are TRBV4-2 and TRBJ1-2; 8 nucleotides align to TRBD1. The V segment lost 0 bases and the J segment 3 bases; nucleotides outside the gene matches: 3. CDR3 length: 15 residues. Germline CDR1 reads LGHNA; CDR2 reads YNFKEQ. The CDR3 nucleotides read TGTGCCAGCAGCCAAGATAGGGGACAGGACTATGGCTACACCTTC. Protein sequence: CASSQDRGQDYGYTF.

The chain recombines TRBV5-1 with TRBJ2-7, with a possible D match to TRBD2 (5 bases). The CDR3 sequence is 14 residues long. V shed 0 bases and J shed 6 bases, with 13 bases lying between them. Germline V CDR1 and CDR2: SGHRS, YFSETQ. The CDR3 is CASSLEMAGFEQYF. CDR3 in DNA: TGCGCCAGCAGCTTGGAGATGGCGGGTTTCGAGCAGTACTTC.

V gene TRBV2 combines with J gene TRBJ2-7; tentatively, D is TRBD2 (7 bases). The CDR3 consists of 16 residues. Trimming shortened V by 6 bases and J by 2 bases, and 20 bases separated the two germline ends. Germline CDR1 reads SNHLY; CDR2 reads FYNNEI. The CDR3 DNA follows: TGTGCCAGCAGCAAGGGGGGAGCGGGGAGGACCTACGAGCAGTACTTC. It yields the protein CASSKGGAGRTYEQYF.

A remark on this clone: Other DNA sequences in this sample translate to the same CDR3. The chain recombines TRBV19 with TRBJ2-7; D possibly corresponds to TRBD1 (5 bases). Germline values: CDR1 LNHDA, CDR2 SQIVND (reference sequence). V was cut by 3 bases and J by 4 bases, with 10 bases left in between. The CDR3 length is 13 residues. CDR3 DNA sequence: TGTGCCAGTAGTATTGGCAGGGCTTACGAGCAGTACTTC. Translated, it gives CASSIGRAYEQYF.